This T cell receptor (beta chain) was recorded in a study of CD8 T cells in ankylosing spondylitis (TCRdb year 2017). Background on the whole study: The study profiled T cell receptor beta repertoires in healthy donors and ankylosing spondylitis patients to find disease-linked TCR variants. Samples of peripheral blood were taken, and for ankylosing spondylitis patients, synovial fluid was collected as well. The full study cohort was made up of about 24 ankylosing spondylitis patients and some 100 healthy donors. Findings and caveats that apply to the study as a whole: Significant enrichment of the disease-linked clones was reported in matched synovial fluid samples from ankylosing spondylitis patients. In peripheral blood, the disease-linked clones were found at relatively low frequencies and had a CD8+ phenotype. Some motif variants had previously been reported in the synovial fluid and blood of reactive arthritis patients, which suggests shared mechanisms of disease initiation. Blood from ankylosing spondylitis patients appeared to be characterized by a TCR beta motif made up of several highly homologous amino acid variants.

In its sample, this clonotype was seen a few times. Its antigen is not yet known. One base away there is no much larger clone; base qualities are not given. The reads were generated on an Illumina HiSeq 2500. Quantitative 5'-RACE with molecular barcodes was the method used to prepare the TCR beta libraries. As for how the authors treated the data: A new computational method based on a probabilistic model of VDJ rearrangement was used to identify disease-linked TCR variants. The public reads were quality trimmed at Q25 with fastp and then assembled into clones with MiXCR by TCRdb, keeping productive beta chains. One record per CDR3 amino acid sequence lists the most common genes and DNA. The V and J calls reflect TCRdb's pipeline rather than the authors' work. This sample gives under 200,000 distinct CDR3 sequences in total; 9.5% to 13% of them show up just once. 25% to 30% of the sample goes to the ten largest clones.

Sequenced input: blood, either unsorted or a sorted T cell fraction (not recorded which). This sequence was found in a male donor with ankylosing spondylitis or in good health (not recorded which).

The CDR3 reads as follows: CSAASHHGYTF. The nucleotides are TGCAGTGCCGCATCCCACCATGGCTACACCTTC. The chain couples TRBV20-1 to TRBJ1-2; the D gene cannot be named for sure. The V and J ends are trimmed by 6 bases and 6 bases, leaving 11 bases between them. The germline V gene (reference sequence) sets CDR1 to DFQATT and CDR2 to SNEGSKA. Inclusive of the bounding cysteine and phenylalanine, the CDR3 is 11 residues long. The kept DNA is CDR3 alone, 33 bases in frame from the first base.